One and the same sample provided the 20 T cell receptor beta chains below, sequenced in a study of control samples from healthy donors and cancer patients. Here immunoSEQ multiplex PCR was the method, and the copy in TCRdb shows in-frame clones only, minus some. This sample has around 77,000 clones, with approximately 92% found just once. Sequences were obtained from blood. These receptors all stem from a woman aged 55-69 years in good health.

The V and J genes are TRBV7-3 and TRBJ2-7; D gene unclear. Deletions cut 4 bases from V and 5 bases from J, with 12 bases between. The germline V gene has CDR1 SGHTA and CDR2 FQGTGA. The CDR3 has 13 residues. CDR3: CASSSTLEHEQYF. As DNA, the CDR3 is TGTGCCAGCAGCTCCACACTCGAACACGAGCAGTACTTC.

The gene calls are TRBV5-1 and TRBJ1-4; D remains unclear. This CDR3 has 16 residues. Germline V gene lookup returns CDR1 SGHRS and CDR2 YFSETQ. V gave up 1 base and J gave up 0 bases, with 10 bases separating them. The CDR3 bases are TGCGCCAGCAGCTTGCACGGCGTTGCAACTAATGAAAAACTGTTTTTT. Its protein product is CASSLHGVATNEKLFF.

This chain uses TRBV3-1 (or the pseudogene TRBV3-2) with TRBJ2-1, with D maybe TRBD1 (6 bases). The CDR3 is made up of 15 amino acids. V shed 2 bases and J shed 0 bases, with 8 bases lying between them. Germline lookup yields CDR1 LGHDT and CDR2 YNNKEL (reference sequence). This CDR3 reads CASSQQQGSYNEQFF. CDR3 nucleotides: TGTGCCAGCAGCCAACAACAGGGCTCCTACAATGAGCAGTTCTTC.

This chain joins TRBV24-1 and TRBJ2-1; D possibly matches TRBD1 or TRBD2 (5 bases each). Germline lookup yields CDR1 KGHDR and CDR2 SFDVKD. V lost 0 bases, J lost 6 bases, and 14 bases lay in between. The CDR3 spans 16 residues. For the CDR3, the DNA is TGTGCCACCAGTGATTTGGGGGACGGCGCGTCCAATGAGCAGTTCTTC. This encodes CATSDLGDGASNEQFF.

This clone was recorded a few times. The same CDR3 is also encoded by other DNA sequences in this sample. The chain is built from TRBV5-1 and TRBJ2-7; TRBD2 matches 7 bases. The CDR3 loop spans 14 amino acids. The V gene's germline CDR1 is SGHRS and CDR2 YFSETQ. V was pared by 2 bases and J by 0 bases, with 2 bases of the junction left unmatched. CDR3 sequence reads: CASSLGGSSYEQYF. In DNA, the CDR3 is TGCGCCAGCAGCTTAGGCGGGAGCTCCTACGAGCAGTACTTC.

Only one count was recorded for this clone. This chain uses TRBV7-9 with TRBJ2-5, with TRBD2 identical over 9 bases. After removal of 3 bases from V and 3 bases from J, the junction contained 2 bases not matched to a gene. The CDR3 consists of 14 residues. From germline, CDR1 is SEHNR and CDR2 FQNEAQ (reference sequence). The CDR3 here is CASSFGGREETQYF. For the CDR3, the DNA is TGTGCCAGCAGCTTTGGCGGGAGGGAAGAGACCCAGTACTTC.

The V call is TRBV28, the J call TRBJ2-2; 9 nucleotides line up with TRBD1. Per the germline V gene, CDR1 is MDHEN and CDR2 is SYDVKM. The CDR3 has 15 amino acids. After removal of 5 bases from V and 7 bases from J, the junction contained 8 bases not matched to a gene. As DNA, the CDR3 is TGTGCCAGCAGTACAGACAGGGGGTGGGGCGGGGAGCTGTTTTTT. It translates to CASSTDRGWGGELFF. Full variable domain (missing parts from reference TRBV28 and TRBJ2-2): DVKVTQSSRYLVKRTGEKVFLECVQDMDHENMFWYRQDPGLGLRLIYFSYDVKMKEKGDIPEGYSVSREKKERFSLILESASTNQTSMYLCASSTDRGWGGELFFGEGSRLTVL.

The chain combines TRBV9 with TRBJ2-5; D is undetermined. Trimming removed 0 bases from V and 1 base from J, with 10 bases in between. The CDR3 sequence is 15 residues long. CDR1 is SGDLS, CDR2 YYNGEE, per germline. The CDR3 loop is CASSVVASSQETQYF. The CDR3 bases are TGTGCCAGCAGCGTAGTGGCTAGTAGCCAAGAGACCCAGTACTTC. Drawing the rest from reference TRBV9 and TRBJ2-5, the complete variable domain is DSGVTQTPKHLITATGQRVTLRCSPRSGDLSVYWYQQSLDQGLQFLIQYYNGEERAKGNILERFSAQQFPDLHSELNLSSLELGDSALYFCASSVVASSQETQYFGPGTRLLVL.

V is TRBV25-1 and J is TRBJ1-1; D ambiguous. The CDR3 spans 12 residues. Germline V gives CDR1 MGHDK, CDR2 SYGVNS. The germline V and J ends were trimmed by 7 bases and 0 bases, with 6 bases remaining between them. DNA of the CDR3: TGTGCCAGCAAAACGGTGAACACTGAAGCTTTCTTT. It specifies CASKTVNTEAFF.

The sample holds a few counts of this clone. This rearrangement joins TRBV19 to TRBJ1-1, with D perhaps TRBD1 (6 bases). Germline-derived CDR1 and CDR2 are LNHDA and SQIVND (reference sequence). V was shortened by 6 bases and J by 2 bases, with 10 bases between the two germline ends. The CDR3 has 13 amino acids. The CDR3 DNA reads as TGTGCCAGTAGGGGGGCTGATAACACTGAAGCTTTCTTT. It encodes CASRGADNTEAFF.

The chain employs TRBV18 and TRBJ1-2, with 8 bases fitting TRBD1. This CDR3 has 15 amino acids. Germline CDR1 and CDR2: KGHSH and LQKENI. The V segment lost 6 bases and the J segment 4 bases; nucleotides outside the gene matches: 10. The CDR3 protein is CASSPGQGGTYGYTF. CDR3 DNA sequence: TGTGCCAGCTCCCCCGGACAGGGCGGGACCTATGGCTACACCTTC.

The rearrangement joins TRBV19 to TRBJ1-5; D is ambiguous. The CDR3 loop spans 15 amino acids. Looked up from germline, CDR1 is LNHDA and CDR2 is SQIVND (reference sequence). Trimming removed 5 bases at V and 2 bases at J, with 13 bases between. This CDR3 reads CASSEGRRGNQPQHF. CDR3 sequence (DNA): TGTGCCAGTAGTGAGGGCAGGAGAGGCAATCAGCCCCAGCATTTT.

This clone appeared once. The genes are TRBV5-4 and TRBJ2-7; D not certain. The CDR3 runs to 14 residues. CDR1 and CDR2 from the germline V gene are SGHNT and YYREEE (reference sequence). Between the trimmed V and J ends, which lost 0 bases and 4 bases, there was a span of 11 bases. The DNA of the CDR3 is TGTGCCAGCAGCTTGGGTCAAACAACGTACGAGCAGTACTTC. Amino acids: CASSLGQTTYEQYF.

This clone rates as medium-sized. The V call is TRBV19, the J call TRBJ1-5, with a possible D match to TRBD1 (6 bases). The CDR3 loop spans 15 amino acids. The germline V and J ends were trimmed by 7 bases and 2 bases, with 15 bases remaining between them. In germline, CDR1 is LNHDA, CDR2 SQIVND (reference sequence). Here the CDR3 DNA reads TGTGCCAGTAATCAGGGGAGGGTACGCAATCAGCCCCAGCATTTT. Protein sequence: CASNQGRVRNQPQHF.

V and J are TRBV24-1 and TRBJ2-1, with 8 bases fitting TRBD2. The CDR3 runs 15 residues. Germline lookup yields CDR1 KGHDR and CDR2 SFDVKD. V shed 4 bases and J 5 bases; nucleotides not matched to a gene: 6. CDR3: CATSEPGLGHNEQFF. The CDR3, as DNA: TGTGCCACCAGTGAACCGGGACTAGGCCACAATGAGCAGTTCTTC.

This clone was picked up a small number of times. The chain couples TRBV5-1 to TRBJ2-7, with D possibly being TRBD2 (6 bases). The CDR3 runs to 14 residues. The V end was cut by 1 base, the J end by 2 bases, with 10 bases between. Germline V gene lookup returns CDR1 SGHRS and CDR2 YFSETQ. For the CDR3, the DNA is TGCGCCAGCAGCTTGACGGGAGTTACCTACGAGCAGTACTTC. This encodes CASSLTGVTYEQYF.

The chain recombines TRBV28 with TRBJ2-1, with TRBD2 identical over 12 bases. From germline, CDR1 is MDHEN and CDR2 SYDVKM. V shed 3 bases and J 6 bases; nucleotides not matched to a gene: 6. The length of the CDR3 is 16 residues. The CDR3 protein is CASSFLTSGSSNEQFF. The CDR3 DNA follows: TGTGCCAGCAGTTTTTTGACTAGCGGGAGTTCCAATGAGCAGTTCTTC.

The gene calls are TRBV7-9 and TRBJ2-7; D not resolved. There are 13 residues in the CDR3. Germline V gene data show CDR1 as SEHNR and CDR2 as FQNEAQ (reference sequence). Trimming shortened V by 1 base and J by 3 bases, and 7 bases separated the two germline ends. The DNA for the CDR3 is TGTGCCAGCAGCTTAGTAGGATTCTACGAGCAGTACTTC. Translated, it gives CASSLVGFYEQYF.

The gene calls are TRBV10-3 and TRBJ1-4, with 7 bases aligning to TRBD1. With 2 bases clipped from V and 7 bases from J, the junction kept 7 bases outside the gene matches. Germline loops: CDR1 ENHRY, CDR2 SYGVKD. The CDR3 extends over 15 amino acids. CDR3 in DNA: TGTGCCATCAGTGAGACCTTACAGGGGATTGAAAAACTGTTTTTT. Amino acid sequence: CAISETLQGIEKLFF.

This clone was counted between two and nine times. The chain links TRBV7-3 to TRBJ2-5; D perhaps matches TRBD2 (6 bases). CDR1 and CDR2 (germline): SGHTA, FQGTGA. The CDR3 consists of 16 residues. Deletions cut 1 base from V and 5 bases from J, with 17 bases between. The CDR3 reads CASSLNGGTPGETQYF. CDR3 in DNA: TGTGCCAGCAGCTTAAACGGCGGGACCCCGGGGGAGACCCAGTACTTC.